The clone carrying this T cell receptor beta chain was observed a few times. The antigen remains unidentified. The CDR3 is 18 amino acids. The V end was cut by 4 bases, the J end by 5 bases, with 26 bases between. CDR1 is SEHNR and CDR2 is FQNEAQ in the germline V gene (reference sequence). Combining a sample-barcoded 5' primer with a J-beta primer mix, a second PCR ran for roughly 7 to 12 cycles. TCRdb independently ran MiXCR on the 5' RACE reads; one entry per CDR3 protein. Altogether around 1,000,000 distinct CDR3 sequences are present, roughly a quarter being singletons, with the ten largest covering less than 0.75%. This sample stems from a study of blood T cells in healthy people across ages. Study-wide context: There was about one barcoded beta molecule captured by template switching per two T cells. General study points: The study lacked donor CMV status, which possibly confounded expanded clonotype changes.

The data also belong to a second study, concerning T cells of mothers and their children.

This clonotype originated in a girl under 10 years old in good health. The sample was blood. The chain combines TRBV7-9 with TRBJ2-5, with D hard to call. The CDR3 region is CASSSTAVKPTPAETQYF. CDR3 coding DNA: TGTGCCAGCAGCTCCACGGCAGTTAAACCTACACCCGCGGAGACCCAGTACTTC. Full variable domain (remainder filled in from reference TRBV7-9 and TRBJ2-5): DTGVSQNPRHKITKRGQNVTFRCDPISEHNRLYWYRQTLGQGPEFLTYFQNEAQLEKSRLLSDRFSAERPKGSFSTLEIQRTEQGDSAMYLCASSSTAVKPTPAETQYFGPGTRLLVL.